The 17 T cell receptor beta chains below come from one sample, sequenced in a study of cytomegalovirus exposure and HLA in healthy donors. This table comes from immunoSEQ multiplex PCR, and its TCRdb copy is limited to in-frame clones, with some not included. The sample yields under 200,000 clones, about 96% seen once. Sequenced input: PBMCs. These receptors all stem from a woman between 18 and 29 years old in good health and CMV-seronegative.

The chain employs TRBV19 and TRBJ1-6; D gene ambiguous. Per the germline V gene, CDR1 is LNHDA and CDR2 is SQIVND (reference sequence). V dropped 6 bases and J dropped 6 bases, with 15 bases sitting between them. The CDR3 has 15 residues. CDR3 region: CASSSAQGSNSPLHF. Here the CDR3 DNA reads TGTGCCAGTAGCTCCGCCCAAGGGAGTAATTCACCCCTCCACTTT. Combining the CDR3 with reference TRBV19 and TRBJ1-6 gives the whole variable domain DGGITQSPKYLFRKEGQNVTLSCEQNLNHDAMYWYRQDPGQGLRLIYYSQIVNDFQKGDIAEGYSVSREKKESFPLTVTSAQKNPTAFYLCASSSAQGSNSPLHFGNGTRLTVT.

The rearrangement joins TRBV11-2 to TRBJ2-3, with D perhaps TRBD2 (6 bases). With 1 base removed from V and 3 bases from J, the gap between germline ends came to 14 bases. The CDR3 has 16 residues. Germline CDR1 reads SGHAT; CDR2 reads FQNNGV. The CDR3 here is CASSLGPRGGTDTQYF. Here the CDR3 DNA reads TGTGCCAGCAGCTTAGGCCCGCGGGGTGGGACAGATACGCAGTATTTT.

The rearrangement joins TRBV6-6 to TRBJ1-1; 7 bases match TRBD1. Germline lookup yields CDR1 MNHNY and CDR2 SVGAGI (reference sequence). V shed 8 bases, J shed 1 base, and the junction held 4 bases outside the gene matches. The CDR3 sequence is 13 residues long. The CDR3 sequence: CASSGTANTEAFF. The CDR3 nucleotides are TGTGCCAGCTCCGGGACAGCGAACACTGAAGCTTTCTTT.

V gene TRBV13 combines with J gene TRBJ2-7; 13 bases match TRBD2. Trimming removed 5 bases from V and 1 base from J; junction bases left unmatched: 5. The germline V gene has CDR1 PRHDT and CDR2 FYEKMQ (reference sequence). This CDR3 is 16 amino acids long. DNA for the CDR3: TGTGCCAGCAGCACCAGGACTAGCGGGGGTTCCTACGAGCAGTACTTC. As protein: CASSTRTSGGSYEQYF. Based on the CDR3 plus reference TRBV13 and TRBJ2-7, the full variable domain is AAGVIQSPRHLIKEKRETATLKCYPIPRHDTVYWYQQGPGQDPQFLISFYEKMQSDKGSIPDRFSAQQFSDYHSELNMSSLELGDSALYFCASSTRTSGGSYEQYFGPGTRLTVT.

The rearrangement uses TRBV11-2 and TRBJ1-1, with no clear D. The CDR3 length is 12 residues. V lost 4 bases and J 5 bases, leaving 8 bases between the germline ends. Per the germline V gene, CDR1 is SGHAT and CDR2 is FQNNGV. The CDR3 DNA reads as TGTGCCAGCAGCTCCCCTTTTACTGAAGCTTTCTTT. Protein: CASSSPFTEAFF.

This clone was recorded once. V and J are TRBV5-1 and TRBJ1-2, with unresolved D. Trimming left V 4 bases short and J 2 bases short, with 9 bases between. The V gene's germline CDR1 is SGHRS and CDR2 YFSETQ. The length of the CDR3 is 13 residues. The CDR3 loop is CASSAGRNYGYTF. Written as DNA, the CDR3 is TGCGCCAGCAGCGCAGGTAGAAACTATGGCTACACCTTC.

The genes are TRBV11-2 and TRBJ2-1; TRBD1 agrees at 7 bases. The V segment lost 5 bases and the J segment 3 bases; nucleotides outside the gene matches: 13. This CDR3 spans 17 amino acids. Looked up from germline, CDR1 is SGHAT and CDR2 is FQNNGV. The DNA for the CDR3 is TGTGCCAGCAGCCATTACTCCGGGACAGTTAACTACAATGAGCAGTTCTTC. As protein: CASSHYSGTVNYNEQFF.

The V and J genes are TRBV4-1 and TRBJ2-7; 7 bases fit TRBD1. The CDR3 contains 16 residues. V shed 0 bases, J shed 3 bases, and the junction held 8 bases outside the gene matches. CDR1 and CDR2 from the germline V gene are MGHRA and YSYEKL. CDR3 nucleotides: TGCGCCAGCAGCCAAGATCGGGACAGCGATTACTACGAGCAGTACTTC. Protein product: CASSQDRDSDYYEQYF.

V gene TRBV6-5 combines with J gene TRBJ1-2; tentatively, D is TRBD1 (6 bases). V was pared by 8 bases and J by 2 bases, with 9 bases between. This CDR3 spans 12 amino acids. The germline V gene has CDR1 MNHEY and CDR2 SVGAGI. Written as DNA, the CDR3 is TGTGCCAGCGGAGACAGGAACTATGGCTACACCTTC. The encoded protein is CASGDRNYGYTF.

The V and J genes are TRBV2 and TRBJ1-1, with D possibly being TRBD1 (6 bases). Trimming removed 7 bases from V and 1 base from J, with 10 bases in between. The CDR3 length is 13 residues. Per the germline V gene, CDR1 is SNHLY and CDR2 is FYNNEI. The CDR3 DNA sequence: TGTGCCAGCACCCGGACAGCGAACACTGAAGCTTTCTTT. Protein product: CASTRTANTEAFF.

The V call is TRBV6-5, the J call TRBJ1-4; D ambiguous. V lost 4 bases, J lost 8 bases, and 14 bases lay in between. CDR3 length: 14 amino acids. The germline V gene encodes CDR1 MNHEY and CDR2 SVGAGI. The DNA of the CDR3 is TGTGCCAGCAGTTCTCTGGGAGGGCAAGAAAAACTGTTTTTT. Translation: CASSSLGGQEKLFF.

CDR3 loop: CASSQDLSGGARDIQYF. DNA of the CDR3: TGCGCCAGCAGCCAAGATCTTTCCGGGGGGGCCAGGGACATTCAGTACTTC. The chain links TRBV4-1 to TRBJ2-4; TRBD2 matches 8 bases. V lost 0 bases, J lost 8 bases, and 12 bases stayed unmatched. CDR3 size: 17 residues. Germline V gives CDR1 MGHRA, CDR2 YSYEKL.

The rearrangement joins TRBV13 to TRBJ2-7, with 9 bases identical to TRBD2. Germline CDR1 is PRHDT and CDR2 is FYEKMQ (reference sequence). V lost 10 bases and J lost 5; bases outside the gene matches: 12. The CDR3 is 14 residues long. CDR3 in DNA: TGTGCCACTAAATTTGGCGGGGGGGCCGACGAGCAGTACTTC. This codes for CATKFGGGADEQYF.

The chain uses TRBV4-3 and TRBJ2-3; D perhaps matches TRBD1 (6 bases). Germline V gene sequence: CDR1 LGHNA, CDR2 YSLEER. The CDR3 length is 16 residues. V lost 3 bases, J lost 1 base, and 14 bases lay in between. The CDR3 region is CASSHRTATGTDTQYF. The CDR3 DNA reads as TGCGCCAGCAGCCACCGGACAGCTACGGGCACAGATACGCAGTATTTT.

DNA for the CDR3: TGTGCCATCAGTGGTAGAGGTGGCGGCTACACCTTC. It yields the protein CAISGRGGGYTF. This chain uses TRBV10-3 with TRBJ1-2; no reliable D call. This CDR3 is 12 amino acids long. The germline V gene encodes CDR1 ENHRY and CDR2 SYGVKD. The ends were cut back, 4 bases at V and 8 bases at J, with 11 bases in the middle.

This clone showed up just once. The chain links TRBV5-1 to TRBJ2-6, with D possibly matching TRBD1 (5 bases). Germline lookup yields CDR1 SGHRS and CDR2 YFSETQ. This CDR3 has 17 amino acids. Trimming took 0 bases from V and 0 from J, leaving 10 bases between them. The CDR3 region has the DNA TGCGCCAGCAGCTTGGCAGGGCCGAGCTCTGGGGCCAACGTCCTGACTTTC. This codes for CASSLAGPSSGANVLTF.

Worth noting for this clone: The identical CDR3 is also encoded by other nucleotide sequences in the sample. This chain uses TRBV27 with TRBJ2-6, with D hard to call. The CDR3 contains 14 residues. V lost 5 bases to trimming and J lost 0 bases, with 5 bases between them. Germline CDR1 reads MNHEY; CDR2 reads SMNVEV (reference sequence). The CDR3 region is CASSLSSGANVLTF. The CDR3 DNA is TGTGCCAGCAGTCTAAGCTCTGGGGCCAACGTCCTGACTTTC. Full variable domain (remainder filled in from reference TRBV27 and TRBJ2-6): EAQVTQNPRYLITVTGKKLTVTCSQNMNHEYMSWYRQDPGLGLRQIYYSMNVEVTDKGDVPEGYKVSRKEKRNFPLILESPSPNQTSLYFCASSLSSGANVLTFGAGSRLTVL.